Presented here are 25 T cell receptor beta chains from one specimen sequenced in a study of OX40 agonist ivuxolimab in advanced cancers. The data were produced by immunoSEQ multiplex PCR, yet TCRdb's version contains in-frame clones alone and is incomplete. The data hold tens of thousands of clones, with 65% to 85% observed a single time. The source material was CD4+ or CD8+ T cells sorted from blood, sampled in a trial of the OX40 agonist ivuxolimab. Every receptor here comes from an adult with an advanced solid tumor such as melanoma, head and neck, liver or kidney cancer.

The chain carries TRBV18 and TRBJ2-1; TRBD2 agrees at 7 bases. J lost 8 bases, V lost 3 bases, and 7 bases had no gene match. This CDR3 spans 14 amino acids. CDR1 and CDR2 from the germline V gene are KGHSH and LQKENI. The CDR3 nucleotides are TGTGCCAGCTCACCGCTTATGGGGGGGGATGAGCAGTTCTTC. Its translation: CASSPLMGGDEQFF.

CDR3 sequence: CASRVGQGRTGELFF. The CDR3 bases are TGTGCCAGCAGGGTAGGACAGGGTCGCACCGGGGAGCTGTTTTTT. The chain recombines TRBV27 with TRBJ2-2, with 8 nucleotides matching TRBD1. The ends lost 6 bases at V and 4 bases at J; junction bases unmatched: 7. Looked up from germline, CDR1 is MNHEY and CDR2 is SMNVEV (reference sequence). There are 15 residues in the CDR3.

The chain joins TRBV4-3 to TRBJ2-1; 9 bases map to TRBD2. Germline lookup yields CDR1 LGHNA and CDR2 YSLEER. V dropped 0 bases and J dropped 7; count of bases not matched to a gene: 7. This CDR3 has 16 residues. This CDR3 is CASSQDFSGSRNEQFF. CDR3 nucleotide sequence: TGCGCCAGCAGCCAAGATTTTAGCGGGAGTCGGAATGAGCAGTTCTTC.

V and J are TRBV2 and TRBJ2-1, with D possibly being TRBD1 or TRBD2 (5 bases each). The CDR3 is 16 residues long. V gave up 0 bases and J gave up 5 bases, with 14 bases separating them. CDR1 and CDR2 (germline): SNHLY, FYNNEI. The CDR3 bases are TGTGCCAGCAGTGAAGCGAGGGGTAAAGGGAACAATGAGCAGTTCTTC. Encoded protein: CASSEARGKGNNEQFF.

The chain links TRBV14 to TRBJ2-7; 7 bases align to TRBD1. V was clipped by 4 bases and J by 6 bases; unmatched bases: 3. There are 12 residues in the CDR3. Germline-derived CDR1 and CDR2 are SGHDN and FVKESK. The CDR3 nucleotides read TGTGCCAGCAGCCTACAGGGGACCGAGCAGTACTTC. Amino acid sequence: CASSLQGTEQYF.

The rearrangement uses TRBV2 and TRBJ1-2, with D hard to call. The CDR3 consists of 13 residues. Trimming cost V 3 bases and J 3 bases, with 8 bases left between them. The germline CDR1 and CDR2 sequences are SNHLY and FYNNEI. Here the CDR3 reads CASSEVGYYGYTF. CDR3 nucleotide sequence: TGTGCCAGCAGTGAGGTGGGATACTATGGCTACACCTTC.

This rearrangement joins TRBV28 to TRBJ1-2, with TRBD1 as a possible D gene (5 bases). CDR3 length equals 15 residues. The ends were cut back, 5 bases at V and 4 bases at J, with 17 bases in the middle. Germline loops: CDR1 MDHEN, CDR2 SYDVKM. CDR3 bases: TGTGCCAGCAGTCCTCGGGGACTCGGGCTCTATGGCTACACCTTC. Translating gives CASSPRGLGLYGYTF.

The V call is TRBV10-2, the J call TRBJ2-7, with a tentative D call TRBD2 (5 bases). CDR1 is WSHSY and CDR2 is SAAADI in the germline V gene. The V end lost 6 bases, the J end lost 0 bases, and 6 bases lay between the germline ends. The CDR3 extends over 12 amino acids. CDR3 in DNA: TGCGCCAGCAGGAGGGCCTCCTACGAGCAGTACTTC. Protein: CASRRASYEQYF.

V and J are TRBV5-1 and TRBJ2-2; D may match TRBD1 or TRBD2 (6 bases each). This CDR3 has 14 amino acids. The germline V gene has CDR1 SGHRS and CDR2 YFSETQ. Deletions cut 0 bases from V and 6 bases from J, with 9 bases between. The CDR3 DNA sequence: TGCGCCAGCAGCTTGGTAGGGGGGCCCGGGGAGCTGTTTTTT. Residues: CASSLVGGPGELFF.

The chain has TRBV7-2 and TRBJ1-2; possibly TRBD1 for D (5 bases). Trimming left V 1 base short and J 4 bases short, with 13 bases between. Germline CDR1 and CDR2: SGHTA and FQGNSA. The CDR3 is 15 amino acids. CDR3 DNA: TGTGCCAGCAGCTTAGGTGGACAACGTGGCTATGGCTACACCTTC. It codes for CASSLGGQRGYGYTF.

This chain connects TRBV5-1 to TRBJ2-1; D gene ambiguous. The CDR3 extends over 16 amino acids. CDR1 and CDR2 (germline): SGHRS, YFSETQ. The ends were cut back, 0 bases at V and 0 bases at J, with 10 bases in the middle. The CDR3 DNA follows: TGCGCCAGCAGCTTGGCCACCCAGAGCTCCTACAATGAGCAGTTCTTC. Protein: CASSLATQSSYNEQFF.

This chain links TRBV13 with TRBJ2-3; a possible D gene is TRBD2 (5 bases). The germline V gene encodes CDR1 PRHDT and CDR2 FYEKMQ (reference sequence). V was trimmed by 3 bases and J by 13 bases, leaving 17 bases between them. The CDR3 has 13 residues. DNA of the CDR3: TGTGCCAGCAGCTTGGACTTACGGGCCAAAGAGTATTTT. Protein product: CASSLDLRAKEYF. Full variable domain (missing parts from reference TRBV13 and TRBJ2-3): AAGVIQSPRHLIKEKRETATLKCYPIPRHDTVYWYQQGPGQDPQFLISFYEKMQSDKGSIPDRFSAQQFSDYHSELNMSSLELGDSALYFCASSLDLRAKEYFGPGTRLTVL.

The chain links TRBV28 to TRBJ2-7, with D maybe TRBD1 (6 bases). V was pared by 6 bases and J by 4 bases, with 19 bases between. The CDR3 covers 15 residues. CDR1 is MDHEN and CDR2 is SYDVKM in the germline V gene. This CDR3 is CASRAPGVASYEQYF. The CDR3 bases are TGTGCCAGCAGAGCCCCAGGGGTCGCCTCTTACGAGCAGTACTTC.

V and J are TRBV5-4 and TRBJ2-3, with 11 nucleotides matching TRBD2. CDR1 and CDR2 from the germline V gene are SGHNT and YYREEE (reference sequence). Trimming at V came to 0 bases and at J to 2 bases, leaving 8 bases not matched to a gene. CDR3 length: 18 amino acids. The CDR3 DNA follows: TGTGCCAGCAGCTTGGATCTTACTAGCGGGAGCCCCACAGATACGCAGTATTTT. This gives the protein CASSLDLTSGSPTDTQYF. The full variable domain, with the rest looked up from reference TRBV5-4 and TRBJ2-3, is ETGVTQSPTHLIKTRGQQVTLRCSSQSGHNTVSWYQQALGQGPQFIFQYYREEENGRGNFPPRFSGLQFPNYSSELNVNALELDDSALYLCASSLDLTSGSPTDTQYFGPGTRLTVL.

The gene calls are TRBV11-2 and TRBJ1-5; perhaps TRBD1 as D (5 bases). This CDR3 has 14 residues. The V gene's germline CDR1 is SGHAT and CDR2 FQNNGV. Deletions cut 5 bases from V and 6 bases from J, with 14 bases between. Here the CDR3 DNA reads TGTGCCAGCAGCCGGACGGGGGGGGGTCAGCCCCAGCATTTT. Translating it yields CASSRTGGGQPQHF.

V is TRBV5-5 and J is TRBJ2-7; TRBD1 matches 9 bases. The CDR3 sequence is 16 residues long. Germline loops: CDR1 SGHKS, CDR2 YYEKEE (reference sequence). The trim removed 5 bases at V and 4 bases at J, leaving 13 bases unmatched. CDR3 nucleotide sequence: TGTGCCAGCAGGGAAGCCGGGACAGGGTCTCATTACGAGCAGTACTTC. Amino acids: CASREAGTGSHYEQYF.

In DNA form, the CDR3 reads TGTGCCAGCAAAGGGCCTTCGGGACTGGAAGAGACCCAGTACTTC. This codes for CASKGPSGLEETQYF. The rearrangement uses TRBV6-5 and TRBJ2-5; D is perhaps TRBD2 (6 bases). Germline CDR1 MNHEY, CDR2 SVGAGI. The length of the CDR3 is 15 residues. The V gene lost 7 bases and the J gene lost 3 bases, with 18 bases spanning the gap.

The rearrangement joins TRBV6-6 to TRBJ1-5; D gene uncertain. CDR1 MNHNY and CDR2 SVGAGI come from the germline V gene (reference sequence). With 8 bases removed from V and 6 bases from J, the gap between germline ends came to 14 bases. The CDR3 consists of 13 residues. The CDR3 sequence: CASGVAGVQPQHF. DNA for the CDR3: TGTGCCAGCGGGGTCGCGGGAGTTCAGCCCCAGCATTTT.

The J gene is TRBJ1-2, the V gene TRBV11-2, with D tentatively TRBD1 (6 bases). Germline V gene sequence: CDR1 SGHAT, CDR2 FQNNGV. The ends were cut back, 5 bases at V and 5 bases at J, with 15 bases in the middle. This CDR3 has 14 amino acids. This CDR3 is CASSNGGQHYGYTF. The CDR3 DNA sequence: TGTGCCAGCAGCAACGGGGGGCAGCATTATGGCTACACCTTC.

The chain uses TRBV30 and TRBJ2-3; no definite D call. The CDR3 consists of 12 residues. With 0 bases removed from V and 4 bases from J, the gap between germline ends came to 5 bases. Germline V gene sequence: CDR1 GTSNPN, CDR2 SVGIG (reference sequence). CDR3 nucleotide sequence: TGTGCCTGGAGTGTTGAGGCAGATACGCAGTATTTT. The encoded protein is CAWSVEADTQYF.

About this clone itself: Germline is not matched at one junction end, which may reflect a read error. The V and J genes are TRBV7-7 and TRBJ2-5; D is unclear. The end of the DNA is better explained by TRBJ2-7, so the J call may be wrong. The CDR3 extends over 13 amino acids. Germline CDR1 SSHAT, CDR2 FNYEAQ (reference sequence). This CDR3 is CASSLGWGNEQYF. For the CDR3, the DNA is TGTGCTAGCAGCTTAGGATGGGGAAACGAGCAGTACTTC.

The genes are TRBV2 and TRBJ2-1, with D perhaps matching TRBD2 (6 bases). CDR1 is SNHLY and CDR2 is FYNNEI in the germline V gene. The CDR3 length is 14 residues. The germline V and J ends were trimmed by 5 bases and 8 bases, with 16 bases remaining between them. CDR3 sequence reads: CASSSRLGGDEQFF. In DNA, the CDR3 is TGTGCCAGCAGTTCCCGATTGGGGGGAGATGAGCAGTTCTTC.

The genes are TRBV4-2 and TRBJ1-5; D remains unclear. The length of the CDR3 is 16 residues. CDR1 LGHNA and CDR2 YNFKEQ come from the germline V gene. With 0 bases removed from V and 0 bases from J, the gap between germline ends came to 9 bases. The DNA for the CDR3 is TGTGCCAGCAGCCAAGATTGGCTATCTAGCAATCAGCCCCAGCATTTT. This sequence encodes CASSQDWLSSNQPQHF.

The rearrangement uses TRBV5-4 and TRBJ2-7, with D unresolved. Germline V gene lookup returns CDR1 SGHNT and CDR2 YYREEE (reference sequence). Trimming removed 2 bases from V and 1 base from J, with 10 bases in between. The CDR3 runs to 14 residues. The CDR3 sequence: CASSFFGRSYEQYF. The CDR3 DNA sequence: TGTGCCAGCAGCTTTTTTGGTAGGTCCTACGAGCAGTACTTC.

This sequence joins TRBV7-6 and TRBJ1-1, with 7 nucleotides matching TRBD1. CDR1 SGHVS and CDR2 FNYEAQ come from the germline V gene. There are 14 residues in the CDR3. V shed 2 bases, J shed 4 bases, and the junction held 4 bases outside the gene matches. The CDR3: CASSLKGASTEAFF. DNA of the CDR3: TGTGCCAGCAGCTTAAAGGGGGCGAGCACTGAAGCTTTCTTT.